The present T cell receptor (beta chain) was sequenced within a study of blood T cell repertoires in COVID-19. In the study overall: Acute and convalescent COVID-19 specimens originated in the United States, Italy and Spain.

The CDR3 runs to 15 residues. The V gene's germline CDR1 is MNHEY and CDR2 SVGAGI. The J segment lost 4 bases and the V segment lost 4 bases, leaving 7 bases of the junction unmatched. Some clones are missing from TCRdb's copy, which holds only in-frame ones; the method was immunoSEQ multiplex PCR. The table has 100,000 to 150,000 clones, around three quarters seen once. The clonotype comes from a man aged 35-49 years with active or convalescent COVID-19. This chain joins TRBV6-5 and TRBJ1-2; 9 bases line up with TRBD1. The sample comprised peripheral blood. CDR3 DNA sequence: TGTGCCAGCAGTTCCCCGGGACAGGGAATCTATGGCTACACCTTC. Translating it yields CASSSPGQGIYGYTF.